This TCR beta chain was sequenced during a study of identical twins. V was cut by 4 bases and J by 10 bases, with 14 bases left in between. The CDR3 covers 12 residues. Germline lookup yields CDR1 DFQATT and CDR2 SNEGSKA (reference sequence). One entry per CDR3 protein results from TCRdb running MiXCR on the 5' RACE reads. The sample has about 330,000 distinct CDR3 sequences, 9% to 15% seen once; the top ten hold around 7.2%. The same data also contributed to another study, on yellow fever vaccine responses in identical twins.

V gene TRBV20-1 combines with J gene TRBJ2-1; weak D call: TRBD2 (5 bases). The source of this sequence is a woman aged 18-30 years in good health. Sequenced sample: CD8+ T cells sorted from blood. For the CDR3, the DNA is TGCAGTGCTATGGCTGCGTCGGGGGAGCAGTTCTTC. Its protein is CSAMAASGEQFF.